This T cell receptor (beta chain) was identified during a study of beta chain features in type 1 diabetes. Study summary: Cell yields, age and gender were similar between patients and healthy donors. Findings and limits, study-wide: Lower insertion and higher deletion counts appeared at VDJ junctions in type 1 diabetes patients. High TCR expression in some cells could lead to their over-representation in cDNA sequencing.

CDR3 size: 13 residues. The J segment lost 5 bases and the V segment lost 2 bases, leaving 2 bases of the junction unmatched. Germline CDR1 is GTSNPN and CDR2 is SVGIG (reference sequence). Note on this clone: The antigen remains unidentified.

Since all of the isolated RNA was reverse transcribed, expressed TCRB transcripts were what got sequenced. This table comes from immunoSEQ multiplex PCR, and its TCRdb copy is limited to in-frame clones, with some not included. The sample yields roughly 240,000 clones, roughly 70% seen once. Material: naive CD4+ T cells from blood. This receptor was identified in a man aged 25-45 years in good health. This chain joins TRBV30 and TRBJ2-2; TRBD2 matches 7 bases. CDR3 sequence (DNA): TGTGCCTGGAGTCCCGGGAGGACCGGGGAGCTGTTTTTT. This encodes CAWSPGRTGELFF. Based on the CDR3 plus reference TRBV30 and TRBJ2-2, the full variable domain is SQTIHQWPATLVQPVGSPLSLECTVEGTSNPNLYWYRQAAGRGLQLLFYSVGIGQISSEVPQNLSASRPQDRQFILSSKKLLLSDSGFYLCAWSPGRTGELFFGEGSRLTVL.